This entry lists 14 T cell receptor beta chains sequenced from one sample in a study of T cell responses to AZD1222 COVID-19 vaccine. Data came from immunoSEQ multiplex PCR; TCRdb stores just in-frame clones and leaves some out. The sample gives 150,000 to 200,000 clones, approximately 90% of which show up once; about 1.1% is in the top ten. Sequenced here: peripheral blood, sampled 28 days after the second AZD1222 dose. These receptors were collected from an adult who received the AZD1222 COVID-19 vaccine.

This clone was found a few times. The chain employs TRBV6-6 and TRBJ2-5; the match to TRBD2 covers 11 bases. Unmatched junction bases numbered 2, after V lost 0 bases and J lost 2 bases. The CDR3 loop spans 16 amino acids. The germline gives CDR1 MNHNY, CDR2 SVGAGI (reference sequence). CDR3 DNA sequence: TGTGCCAGCAGTTACTCCGTAGCGGGGGGGCAAGAGACCCAGTACTTC. Protein sequence: CASSYSVAGGQETQYF.

The chain recombines TRBV3-1 (or the pseudogene TRBV3-2) with TRBJ1-1; D is possibly TRBD1 (6 bases). The germline V and J ends were trimmed by 1 base and 3 bases, with 15 bases remaining between them. In germline, CDR1 is LGHDT, CDR2 YNNKEL (reference sequence). This CDR3 contains 16 residues. CDR3 amino acids: CASSQGAAGADTEAFF. In DNA form, the CDR3 reads TGTGCCAGCAGCCAAGGGGCGGCAGGGGCGGACACTGAAGCTTTCTTT.

The table lists this clone with a count of one. This chain joins TRBV10-3 and TRBJ1-1; 7 bases map to TRBD1. CDR1 ENHRY and CDR2 SYGVKD come from the germline V gene. V shed 6 bases and J 4 bases; nucleotides not matched to a gene: 11. The CDR3 covers 15 residues. The CDR3 loop reads CAISHTLTGVTEAFF. The CDR3 DNA follows: TGTGCCATCAGCCACACATTAACAGGGGTCACTGAAGCTTTCTTT.

The chain couples TRBV6-6 to TRBJ1-2; 8 positions agree with TRBD1. The V gene's germline CDR1 is MNHNY and CDR2 SVGAGI (reference sequence). The CDR3 extends over 14 amino acids. Trimming at V came to 5 bases and at J to 2 bases, leaving 4 bases not matched to a gene. CDR3 nucleotides: TGTGCCAGCAGTAAGAGGGACAGGAACTATGGCTACACCTTC. This encodes CASSKRDRNYGYTF.

This rearrangement joins TRBV10-2 to TRBJ1-3, with unresolved D. V gave up 7 bases and J gave up 4 bases, with 11 bases separating them. Germline CDR1 is WSHSY and CDR2 is SAAADI. The CDR3 length is 13 residues. CDR3 region: CASMNSEGNTIYF. CDR3 in DNA: TGCGCCAGCATGAACAGTGAGGGAAACACCATATATTTT.

The rearrangement links TRBV6-5 to TRBJ2-7; 8 bases are a match to TRBD1. V was clipped by 6 bases and J by 5 bases; unmatched bases: 9. CDR3 length equals 14 residues. Looked up from germline, CDR1 is MNHEY and CDR2 is SVGAGI. The CDR3 DNA sequence: TGTGCCAGCAGACCAGGGGGCGGATATGACGAGCAGTACTTC. Amino acids: CASRPGGGYDEQYF.

In DNA form, the CDR3 reads TGCGCCAGCAGCTTGGGTGAGGGGAATGAGCAGTTCTTC. This codes for CASSLGEGNEQFF. V is TRBV5-1 and J is TRBJ2-1; D is possibly TRBD1 or TRBD2 (5 bases each). This CDR3 is built from 13 residues. CDR1 is SGHRS and CDR2 is YFSETQ in the germline V gene. Trimming took off 0 bases at V and 7 bases at J, with 8 bases between the two ends.

This clone was observed once. This chain joins TRBV5-1 and TRBJ2-6; possibly TRBD1 for D (5 bases). Germline V CDR1 and CDR2: SGHRS, YFSETQ. This CDR3 has 18 residues. Trimming took 6 bases from V and 0 from J, leaving 19 bases between them. The CDR3 spells CASIPGWGPNSGANVLTF. The CDR3 DNA is TGCGCCAGCATCCCGGGTTGGGGCCCTAACTCTGGGGCCAACGTCCTGACTTTC.

In nucleotides, the CDR3 is TGTGCCAGCAGCCAAGATAGGGCCAGGGCGCACCATAGGACTTTCTTT. Its translation is CASSQDRARAHHRTFF. The gene calls are TRBV4-2 and TRBJ1-1, with D maybe TRBD1 (5 bases). The CDR3 runs 16 residues. Trimming left V 0 bases short and J 12 bases short, with 23 bases between. Germline V lookup: CDR1 LGHNA, CDR2 YNFKEQ.

The chain carries TRBV2 and TRBJ1-1; TRBD1 agrees at 7 bases. This CDR3 contains 15 residues. Per the germline V gene, CDR1 is SNHLY and CDR2 is FYNNEI. V shed 2 bases, J shed 4 bases, and the junction held 7 bases outside the gene matches. The CDR3 spells CASSESAGGSTEAFF. In DNA form, the CDR3 reads TGTGCCAGCAGTGAATCCGCAGGGGGAAGCACTGAAGCTTTCTTT.

The rearrangement links TRBV9 to TRBJ2-2; tentative D call: TRBD2 (7 bases). Trimming took 3 bases from V and 6 from J, leaving 15 bases between them. CDR1 SGDLS and CDR2 YYNGEE come from the germline V gene. The CDR3 length is 15 residues. CDR3 nucleotide sequence: TGTGCCAGCAGCGCTCTGCGGGGGCGATCCGGGGAGCTGTTTTTT. This sequence encodes CASSALRGRSGELFF. The complete variable domain, with remaining parts taken from reference TRBV9 and TRBJ2-2, reads DSGVTQTPKHLITATGQRVTLRCSPRSGDLSVYWYQQSLDQGLQFLIQYYNGEERAKGNILERFSAQQFPDLHSELNLSSLELGDSALYFCASSALRGRSGELFFGEGSRLTVL.

The chain is built from TRBV7-9 and TRBJ1-2, with TRBD1 matching 10 bases. Germline lookup yields CDR1 SEHNR and CDR2 FQNEAQ (reference sequence). The V segment lost 5 bases and the J segment 5 bases; nucleotides outside the gene matches: 11. The CDR3 consists of 16 residues. The CDR3, as DNA: TGTGCCAGCAGCCACCGGGGACAGGGGCTGGTGTATGGCTACACCTTC. This translates into CASSHRGQGLVYGYTF.

The chain combines TRBV28 with TRBJ1-5; maybe TRBD1 (5 bases). V shed 4 bases and J shed 7 bases, with 11 bases lying between them. The CDR3 is 13 amino acids. Germline loops: CDR1 MDHEN, CDR2 SYDVKM. The CDR3 region is CASSSSRVQPQHF. The DNA for the CDR3 is TGTGCCAGCAGTTCAAGCAGGGTACAGCCCCAGCATTTT.

The V and J genes are TRBV7-9 and TRBJ1-2; D might be TRBD1 (6 bases). Trimming took off 2 bases at V and 8 bases at J, with 18 bases between the two ends. Germline V lookup: CDR1 SEHNR, CDR2 FQNEAQ (reference sequence). This CDR3 has 15 residues. For the CDR3, the DNA is TGTGCCAGCAGCTTATTCGGCAGGGGAGGTGGCGGCTACACCTTC. As protein: CASSLFGRGGGGYTF.